This T cell receptor beta chain came from a study of shared clonotypes between healthy human individuals. Study overall: Per donor, three plates held CD4 naive cells, three held CD4 memory, two held CD8 naive and one held CD8 memory. The study, taken as a whole, reports: Several donors showed sharing of about 4.7% of naive CD4 clonotypes.

As to this clone: Its specificity is not known.

The CDR3 length is 14 residues. Per germline, CDR1 SGHAT and CDR2 FQNNGV. Trimming shortened V by 3 bases and J by 0 bases, and 6 bases separated the two germline ends. Sequencing was at deep level. The protocol was immunoSEQ multiplex PCR, while the TCRdb copy is restricted to in-frame clones and leaves out a portion. The sample includes hundreds of thousands of clones, around 96% of them seen just once. The naive CD8 population came from CD45RO-negative cells selected for CCR7, without terminally differentiated effector memory CD45RA+ cells. The chain carries TRBV11-2 and TRBJ2-1; D possibly corresponds to TRBD2 (5 bases). This TCR was recovered from a woman under 40 in good health. Sequenced sample: naive CD8+ T cells sorted from blood. This CDR3 reads CASSLRDSYNEQFF. The DNA for the CDR3 is TGTGCCAGCAGCTTGAGGGACTCCTACAATGAGCAGTTCTTC.